This T cell receptor (beta chain) was profiled in a study of cytomegalovirus exposure and HLA in healthy donors. General study results and limits: Reportedly, fewer N-insertions than the roughly 700-donor mean appeared in an Asian-associated ancestry cluster in a later analysis. Among TCR beta chains, those listed as cytomegalovirus-associated numbered 164. The availability of immune exposure information extended only to CMV serostatus.

The CDR3 sequence is 14 residues long. Germline V gene lookup returns CDR1 SGHRS and CDR2 YFSETQ. J lost 3 bases, V lost 3 bases, and 4 bases had no gene match. In regard to this clone: Its antigen is currently unknown.

Vbeta (60) and Jbeta (13) primers were used in the PCR. Only in-frame clones appear in the TCRdb table, and some are missing; sequencing was by immunoSEQ multiplex PCR. This listing includes tens of thousands of clones. The chain links TRBV5-1 to TRBJ2-7, with 9 bases identical to TRBD1. Material for sequencing was PBMCs. The source is a woman younger than 30 in good health and CMV-seronegative. The CDR3 nucleotides read TGCGCCAGCAGCTCCCCGGGACAGGGCTACGAGCAGTACTTC. Its translation: CASSSPGQGYEQYF.